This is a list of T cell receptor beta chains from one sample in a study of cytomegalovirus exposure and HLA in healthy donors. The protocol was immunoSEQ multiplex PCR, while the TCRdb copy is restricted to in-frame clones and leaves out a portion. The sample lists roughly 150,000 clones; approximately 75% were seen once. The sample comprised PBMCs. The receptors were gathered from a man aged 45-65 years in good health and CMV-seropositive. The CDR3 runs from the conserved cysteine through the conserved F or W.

CASSLSPGTGDFDTGELFF,TRBV5-1,TRBJ2-2
CASSFRGAGGNTIYF,TRBV28,TRBJ1-3
CASSQETGTGANVLTF,TRBV4-3,TRBJ2-6
CASSPIWETSMMNTEAFF,TRBV19,TRBJ1-1
CAWRGGVAGDRDTQYF,TRBV30,TRBJ2-3
CASSLRRGQHTEAFF,TRBV7-2,TRBJ1-1
CASSSRGLAYSGANVLTF,TRBV5-4,TRBJ2-6
CASSLEGGSDSPLHF,TRBV5-1,TRBJ1-6
CASGLGGNSYNEQFF,TRBV12-5,TRBJ2-1
CASSEKRNTEAFF,TRBV6-5,TRBJ1-1
CASRSRDRAIEGGYTF,TRBV27,TRBJ1-2
CASTGLGNEKLFF,TRBV30,TRBJ1-4
CASRSGLNGYTF,TRBV28,TRBJ1-2
CASSVEQGPYEQYF,TRBV9,TRBJ2-7
CASSLSIEGGELFF,TRBV27,TRBJ2-2
CASSYSGVTEAFF,TRBV7-9,TRBJ1-1
CASSAARGRITDTQYF,TRBV5-4,TRBJ2-3
CASSPSTSGGPADTQYF,TRBV9,TRBJ2-3
CASSVTDLMNTEAFF,TRBV9,TRBJ1-1
CASSLATRGGTDTQYF,TRBV7-2,TRBJ2-3
CASSPPRSGTDTQYF,TRBV18,TRBJ2-3
CASSFGRGAYEQYF,TRBV27,TRBJ2-7
CASSAQGYEQYF,TRBV27,TRBJ2-7
CASSQDLSFGNTIYF,TRBV4-2,TRBJ1-3
CASSYSEDRGQPQHF,TRBV6-5,TRBJ1-5
CASSLDNRANTGELFF,TRBV5-1,TRBJ2-2
CASRLAGVETQYF,TRBV10-2,TRBJ2-5
CASSLFQGYEQYF,TRBV5-5,TRBJ2-7
CASSQELAGGLETQYF,TRBV4-1,TRBJ2-5
CSARQVDTQYF,TRBV20-1,TRBJ2-3
CASSQGGQGWDTEAFF,TRBV14,TRBJ1-1
CASSLEQGFYEQYF,TRBV7-6,TRBJ2-7
CASRDSLLNSPLHF,TRBV2,TRBJ1-6
CASSPGLGIEETQYF,TRBV18,TRBJ2-5
CAISGTGTSSYNEQFF,TRBV10-3,TRBJ2-1
CASSIQYYGYTF,TRBV19,TRBJ1-2
CASSLSSGGLDTQYF,TRBV7-2,TRBJ2-3
CASTEGQGARRASYNEQFF,TRBV2,TRBJ2-1
CASSLTGGQETQYF,TRBV5-1,TRBJ2-5
CASGLVLGTFNYGYTF,TRBV12-5,TRBJ1-2
CASSLDRTSNNEQFF,TRBV7-9,TRBJ2-1
CASPIIRQFSPLHF,TRBV10-1,TRBJ1-6
CASSPTGADTQYF,TRBV6-5,TRBJ2-3
CAILAGGQSGELFF,TRBV10-3,TRBJ2-2
CAWKHSGNTIYF,TRBV30,TRBJ1-3